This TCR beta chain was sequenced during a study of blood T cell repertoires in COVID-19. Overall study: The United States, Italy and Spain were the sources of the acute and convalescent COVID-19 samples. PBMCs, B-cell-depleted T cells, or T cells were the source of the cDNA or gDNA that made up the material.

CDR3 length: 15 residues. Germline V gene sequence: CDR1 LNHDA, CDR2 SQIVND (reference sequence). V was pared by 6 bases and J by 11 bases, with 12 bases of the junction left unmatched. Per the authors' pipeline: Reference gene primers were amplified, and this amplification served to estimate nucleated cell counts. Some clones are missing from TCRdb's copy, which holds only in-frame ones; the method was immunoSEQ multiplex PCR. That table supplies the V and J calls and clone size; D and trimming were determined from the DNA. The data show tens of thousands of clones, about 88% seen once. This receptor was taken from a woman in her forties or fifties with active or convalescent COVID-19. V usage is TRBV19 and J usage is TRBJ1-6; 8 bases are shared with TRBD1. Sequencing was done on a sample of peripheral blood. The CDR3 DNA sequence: TGTGCCAGTAGATCTAGGACAGGGACCACAACACCCCTCCACTTT. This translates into CASRSRTGTTTPLHF.